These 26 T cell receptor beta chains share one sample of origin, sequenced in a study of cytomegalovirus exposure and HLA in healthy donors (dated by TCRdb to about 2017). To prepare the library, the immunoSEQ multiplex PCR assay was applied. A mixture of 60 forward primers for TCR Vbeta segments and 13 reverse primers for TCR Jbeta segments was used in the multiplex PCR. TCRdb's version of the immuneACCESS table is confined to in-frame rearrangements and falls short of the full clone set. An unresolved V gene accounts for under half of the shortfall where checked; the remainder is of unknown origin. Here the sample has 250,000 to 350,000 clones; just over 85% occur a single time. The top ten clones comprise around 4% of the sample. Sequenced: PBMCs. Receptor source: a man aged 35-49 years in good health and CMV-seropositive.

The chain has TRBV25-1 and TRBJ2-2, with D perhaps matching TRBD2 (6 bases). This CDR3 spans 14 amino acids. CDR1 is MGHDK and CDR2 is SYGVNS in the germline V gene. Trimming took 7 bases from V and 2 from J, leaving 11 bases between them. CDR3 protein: CASTTGVNTGELFF. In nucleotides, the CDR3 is TGTGCCAGCACCACGGGGGTTAACACCGGGGAGCTGTTTTTT. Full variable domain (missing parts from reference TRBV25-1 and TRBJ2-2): EADIYQTPRYLVIGTGKKITLECSQTMGHDKMYWYQQDPGMELHLIHYSYGVNSTEKGDLSSESTVSRIRTEHFPLTLESARPSHTSQYLCASTTGVNTGELFFGEGSRLTVL.

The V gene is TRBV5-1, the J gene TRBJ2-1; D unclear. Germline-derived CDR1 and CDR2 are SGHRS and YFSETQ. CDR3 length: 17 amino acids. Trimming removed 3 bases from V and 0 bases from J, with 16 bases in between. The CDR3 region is CASSSASILSSYNEQFF. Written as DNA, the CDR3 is TGCGCCAGCAGCTCCGCGTCCATACTGAGCTCCTACAATGAGCAGTTCTTC.

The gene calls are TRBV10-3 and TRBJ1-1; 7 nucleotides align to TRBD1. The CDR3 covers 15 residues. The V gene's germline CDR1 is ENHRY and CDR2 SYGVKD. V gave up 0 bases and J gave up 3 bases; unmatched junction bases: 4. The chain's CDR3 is CAISESMGQHTEAFF. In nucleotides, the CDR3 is TGTGCCATCAGTGAGTCGATGGGACAGCACACTGAAGCTTTCTTT.

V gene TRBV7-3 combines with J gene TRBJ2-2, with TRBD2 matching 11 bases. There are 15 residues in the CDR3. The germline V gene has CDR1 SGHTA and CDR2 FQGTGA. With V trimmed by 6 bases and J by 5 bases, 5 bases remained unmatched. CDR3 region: CASRATSGITGELFF. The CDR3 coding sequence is TGTGCCAGCAGGGCGACTAGCGGGATTACCGGGGAGCTGTTTTTT.

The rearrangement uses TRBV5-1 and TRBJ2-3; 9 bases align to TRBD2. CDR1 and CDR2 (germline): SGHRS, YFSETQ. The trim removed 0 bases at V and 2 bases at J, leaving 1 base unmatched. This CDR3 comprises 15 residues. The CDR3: CASSLGLAATDTQYF. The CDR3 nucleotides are TGCGCCAGCAGCTTGGGACTAGCGGCCACAGATACGCAGTATTTT. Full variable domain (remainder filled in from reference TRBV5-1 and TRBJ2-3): KAGVTQTPRYLIKTRGQQVTLSCSPISGHRSVSWYQQTPGQGLQFLFEYFSETQRNKGNFPGRFSGRQFSNSRSEMNVSTLELGDSALYLCASSLGLAATDTQYFGPGTRLTVL.

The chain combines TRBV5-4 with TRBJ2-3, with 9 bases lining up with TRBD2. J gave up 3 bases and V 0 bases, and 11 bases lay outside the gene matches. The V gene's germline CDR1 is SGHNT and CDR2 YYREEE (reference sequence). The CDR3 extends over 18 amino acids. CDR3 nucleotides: TGTGCCAGCAGCTTGGCGGGGAGCGGGAGGATGCGAACAGATACGCAGTATTTT. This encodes CASSLAGSGRMRTDTQYF.

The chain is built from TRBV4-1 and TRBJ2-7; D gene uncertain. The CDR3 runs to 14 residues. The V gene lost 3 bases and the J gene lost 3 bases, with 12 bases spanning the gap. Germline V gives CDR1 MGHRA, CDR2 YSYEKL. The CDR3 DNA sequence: TGCGCCAGCAGCCAGTTTCTGACGGGCTACGAGCAGTACTTC. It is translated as CASSQFLTGYEQYF.

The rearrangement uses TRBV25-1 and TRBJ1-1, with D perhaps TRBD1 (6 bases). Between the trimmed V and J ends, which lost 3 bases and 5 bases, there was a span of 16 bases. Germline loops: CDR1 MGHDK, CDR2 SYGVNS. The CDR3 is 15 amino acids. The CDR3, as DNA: TGTGCCAGCAGTGACCCCAGCGTAGGGACAACTGAAGCTTTCTTT. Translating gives CASSDPSVGTTEAFF.

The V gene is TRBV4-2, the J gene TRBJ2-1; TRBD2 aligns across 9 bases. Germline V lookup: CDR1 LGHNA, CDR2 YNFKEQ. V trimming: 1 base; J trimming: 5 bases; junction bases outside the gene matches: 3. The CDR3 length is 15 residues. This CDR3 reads CASSQGLAVNNEQFF. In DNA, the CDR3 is TGTGCCAGCAGCCAAGGACTAGCGGTAAACAATGAGCAGTTCTTC.

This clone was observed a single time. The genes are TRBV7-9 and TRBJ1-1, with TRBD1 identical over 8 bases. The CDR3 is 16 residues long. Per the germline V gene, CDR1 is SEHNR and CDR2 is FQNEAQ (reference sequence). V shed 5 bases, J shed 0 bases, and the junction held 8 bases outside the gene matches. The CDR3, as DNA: TGTGCCAGCAGCCTGACAGGGGCGCTTATGAACACTGAAGCTTTCTTT. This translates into CASSLTGALMNTEAFF.

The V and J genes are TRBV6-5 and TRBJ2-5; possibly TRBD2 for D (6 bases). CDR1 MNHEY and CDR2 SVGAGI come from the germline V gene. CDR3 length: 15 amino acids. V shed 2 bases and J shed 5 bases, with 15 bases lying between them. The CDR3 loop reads CASSYGAGSSETQYF. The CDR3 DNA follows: TGTGCCAGCAGTTACGGGGCGGGGTCCAGTGAGACCCAGTACTTC.

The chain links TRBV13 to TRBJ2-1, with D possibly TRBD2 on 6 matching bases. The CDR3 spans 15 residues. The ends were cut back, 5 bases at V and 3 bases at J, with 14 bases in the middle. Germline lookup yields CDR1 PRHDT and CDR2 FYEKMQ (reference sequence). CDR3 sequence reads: CASSQDYAGYNEQFF. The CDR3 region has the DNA TGTGCCAGCAGCCAGGACTATGCGGGCTACAATGAGCAGTTCTTC.

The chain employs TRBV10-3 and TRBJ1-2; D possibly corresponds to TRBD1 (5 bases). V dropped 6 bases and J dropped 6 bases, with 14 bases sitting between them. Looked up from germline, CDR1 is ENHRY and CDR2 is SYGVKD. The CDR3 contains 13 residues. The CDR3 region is CAISGGGIHGYTF. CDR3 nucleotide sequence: TGTGCCATCAGCGGGGGGGGGATTCATGGCTACACCTTC.

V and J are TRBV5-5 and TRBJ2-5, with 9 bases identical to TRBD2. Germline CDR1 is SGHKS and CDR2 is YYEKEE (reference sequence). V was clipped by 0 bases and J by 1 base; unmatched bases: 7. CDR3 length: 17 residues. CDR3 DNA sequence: TGTGCCAGCAGCTTGGGCCTAGCGGGACCTCTCCAAGAGACCCAGTACTTC. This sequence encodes CASSLGLAGPLQETQYF.

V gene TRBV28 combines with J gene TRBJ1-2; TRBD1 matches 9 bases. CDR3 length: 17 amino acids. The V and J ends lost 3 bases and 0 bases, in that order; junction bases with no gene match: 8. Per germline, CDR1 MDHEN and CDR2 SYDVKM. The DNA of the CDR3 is TGTGCCAGCAGTTTGGGACAGGGACTACAATCTAACTATGGCTACACCTTC. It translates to CASSLGQGLQSNYGYTF.

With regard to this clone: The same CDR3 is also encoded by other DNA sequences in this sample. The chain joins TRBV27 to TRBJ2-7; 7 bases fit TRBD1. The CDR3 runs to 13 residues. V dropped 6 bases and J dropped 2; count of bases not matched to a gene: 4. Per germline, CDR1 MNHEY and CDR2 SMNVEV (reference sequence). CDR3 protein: CASSLGTAYEQYF. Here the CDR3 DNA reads TGTGCCAGCAGCCTGGGGACAGCCTACGAGCAGTACTTC.

The chain's CDR3 is CASSADRGQEKLFF. CDR3 bases: TGTGCCAGCAGCGCAGACAGGGGGCAGGAAAAACTGTTTTTT. The chain employs TRBV9 and TRBJ1-4, with TRBD1 identical over 10 bases. Germline CDR1 SGDLS, CDR2 YYNGEE. CDR3 length: 14 residues. V trimming: 3 bases; J trimming: 8 bases; junction bases outside the gene matches: 4.

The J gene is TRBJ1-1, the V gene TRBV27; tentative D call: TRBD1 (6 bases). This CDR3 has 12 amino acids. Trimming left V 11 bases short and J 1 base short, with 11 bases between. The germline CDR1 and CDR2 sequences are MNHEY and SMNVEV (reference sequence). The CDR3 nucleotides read TGTGCCGCCAAGGACAGGAACACTGAAGCTTTCTTT. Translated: CAAKDRNTEAFF.

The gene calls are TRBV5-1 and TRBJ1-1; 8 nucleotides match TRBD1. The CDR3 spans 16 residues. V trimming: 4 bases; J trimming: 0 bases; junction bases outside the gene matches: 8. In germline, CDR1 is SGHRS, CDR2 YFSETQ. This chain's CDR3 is CASSRGTGSLNTEAFF. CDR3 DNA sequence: TGCGCCAGCAGCAGGGGGACAGGCTCGCTGAACACTGAAGCTTTCTTT.

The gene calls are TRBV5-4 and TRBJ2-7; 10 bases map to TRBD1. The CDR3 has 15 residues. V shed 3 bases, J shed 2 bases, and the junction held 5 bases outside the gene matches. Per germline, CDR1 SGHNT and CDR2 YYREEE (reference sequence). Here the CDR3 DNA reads TGTGCCAGCAGCTCATCCGGGACAGGGGCCTACGAGCAGTACTTC. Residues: CASSSSGTGAYEQYF.

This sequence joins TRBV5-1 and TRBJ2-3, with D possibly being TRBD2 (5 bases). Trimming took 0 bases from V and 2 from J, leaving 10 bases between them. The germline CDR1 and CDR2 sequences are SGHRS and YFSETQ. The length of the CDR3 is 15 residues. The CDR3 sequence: CASSLGGAVTDTQYF. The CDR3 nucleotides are TGCGCCAGCAGCTTGGGGGGAGCGGTCACAGATACGCAGTATTTT.

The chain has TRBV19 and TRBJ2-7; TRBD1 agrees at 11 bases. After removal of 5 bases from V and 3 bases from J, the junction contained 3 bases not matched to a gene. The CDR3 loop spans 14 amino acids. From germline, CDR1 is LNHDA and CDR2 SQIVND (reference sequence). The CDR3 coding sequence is TGTGCCAGTAGTGCGGGACAGGGGGGCTACGAGCAGTACTTC. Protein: CASSAGQGGYEQYF.

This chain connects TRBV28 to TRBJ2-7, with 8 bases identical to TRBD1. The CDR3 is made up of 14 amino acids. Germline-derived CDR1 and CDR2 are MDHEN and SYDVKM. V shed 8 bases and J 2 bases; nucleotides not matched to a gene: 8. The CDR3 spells CASLRSRGPYEQYF. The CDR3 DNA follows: TGTGCCAGCCTTCGGAGCAGGGGGCCCTACGAGCAGTACTTC.

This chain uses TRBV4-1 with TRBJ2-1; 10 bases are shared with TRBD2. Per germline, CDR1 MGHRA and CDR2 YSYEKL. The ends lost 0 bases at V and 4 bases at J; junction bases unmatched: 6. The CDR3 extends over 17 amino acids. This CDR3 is CASSQDRASGSYNEQFF. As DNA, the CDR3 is TGCGCCAGCAGCCAAGATAGGGCTAGCGGGAGTTACAATGAGCAGTTCTTC.

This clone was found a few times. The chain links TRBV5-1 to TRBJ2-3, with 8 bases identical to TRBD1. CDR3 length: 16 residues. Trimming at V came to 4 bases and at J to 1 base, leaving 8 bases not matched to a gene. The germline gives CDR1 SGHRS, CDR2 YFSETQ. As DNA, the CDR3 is TGCGCCAGCAGCCTAGCCTCGGACAGGGGCACAGATACGCAGTATTTT. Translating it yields CASSLASDRGTDTQYF.

The CDR3 DNA follows: TGTGCCAGCAGAGACAGATTGAACACTGAAGCTTTCTTT. Its protein is CASRDRLNTEAFF. This sequence joins TRBV27 and TRBJ1-1; a weak D match, TRBD1 (5 bases). V was pared by 6 bases and J by 0 bases, with 8 bases between. This CDR3 has 13 amino acids. Germline-derived CDR1 and CDR2 are MNHEY and SMNVEV (reference sequence).